Shown below are 31 T cell receptor beta chains from a single sample sequenced in a study of cytomegalovirus exposure and HLA in healthy donors. 13 Jbeta primers and 60 Vbeta primers were used for the PCR. TCRdb's table, derived via immunoSEQ multiplex PCR, lists solely in-frame clones and lacks some. The sample has approximately 85,000 clones; roughly 80% are singletons. The sequenced sample was PBMCs. Every receptor here comes from a woman aged 45-59 years in good health and CMV-seropositive.

This clone has just one count. This chain uses TRBV9 with TRBJ2-2, with D hard to call. The CDR3 extends over 16 amino acids. Germline assignment: CDR1 SGDLS and CDR2 YYNGEE. V lost 4 bases to trimming and J lost 7 bases, with 20 bases between them. This chain's CDR3 is CASSPLTIPNVGELFF. The DNA for the CDR3 is TGTGCCAGCAGCCCGTTGACAATACCCAACGTCGGGGAGCTGTTTTTT.

The J gene is TRBJ1-1, the V gene TRBV5-6; 11 bases map to TRBD1. The germline gives CDR1 SGHDT, CDR2 YYEEEE. V was pared by 1 base and J by 4 bases, with 9 bases of the junction left unmatched. This CDR3 has 17 residues. Here the CDR3 reads CASSLFLGTGGFTEAFF. The DNA of the CDR3 is TGTGCCAGCAGCTTGTTCCTGGGGACAGGGGGTTTCACTGAAGCTTTCTTT. The full variable domain, its missing parts supplied by reference TRBV5-6 and TRBJ1-1, is DAGVTQSPTHLIKTRGQQVTLRCSPKSGHDTVSWYQQALGQGPQFIFQYYEEEERQRGNFPDRFSGHQFPNYSSELNVNALLLGDSALYLCASSLFLGTGGFTEAFFGQGTRLTVV.

The chain uses TRBV30 and TRBJ1-1; 11 nucleotides line up with TRBD1. In germline, CDR1 is GTSNPN, CDR2 SVGIG (reference sequence). After removal of 6 bases from V and 5 bases from J, the junction contained 8 bases not matched to a gene. The CDR3 runs 14 residues. The CDR3 bases are TGTGCCTGTGGACAGGGGGCCTGGGAGACTGAAGCTTTCTTT. Translation: CACGQGAWETEAFF.

The CDR3 coding sequence is TGTGCCAGTAGTAAGACCGGGGAAAAACTGTTTTTT. It yields the protein CASSKTGEKLFF. The genes are TRBV19 and TRBJ1-4; no firm D call. The V end was cut by 4 bases, the J end by 8 bases, with 8 bases between. Germline values: CDR1 LNHDA, CDR2 SQIVND (reference sequence). The CDR3 runs 12 residues. Variable domain in full (rest from reference TRBV19 and TRBJ1-4): DGGITQSPKYLFRKEGQNVTLSCEQNLNHDAMYWYRQDPGQGLRLIYYSQIVNDFQKGDIAEGYSVSREKKESFPLTVTSAQKNPTAFYLCASSKTGEKLFFGSGTQLSVL.

The chain is built from TRBV27 and TRBJ2-1, with 8 nucleotides matching TRBD2. The CDR3 is 14 amino acids. Germline V lookup: CDR1 MNHEY, CDR2 SMNVEV (reference sequence). V was pared by 2 bases and J by 9 bases, with 6 bases of the junction left unmatched. Here the CDR3 reads CASSLGGLAVEQFF. The CDR3 region has the DNA TGTGCCAGCAGTTTAGGAGGACTAGCAGTTGAGCAGTTCTTC.

The genes are TRBV10-3 and TRBJ2-5; weak D call: TRBD2 (5 bases). Germline loops: CDR1 ENHRY, CDR2 SYGVKD. V was shortened by 3 bases and J by 4 bases, with 12 bases between the two germline ends. This CDR3 comprises 14 residues. The DNA of the CDR3 is TGTGCCATCAGTGATAGCGAGGGAAGAGAGACCCAGTACTTC. It codes for CAISDSEGRETQYF.

This chain links TRBV7-2 with TRBJ2-4; 8 bases match TRBD2. Losses at the gene ends were 1 base for V and 6 bases for J; bases not matched to a gene: 17. Germline loops: CDR1 SGHTA, CDR2 FQGNSA. CDR3 length: 19 amino acids. The CDR3 loop is CASSLEAEASRLARNIQYF. CDR3 nucleotide sequence: TGTGCCAGCAGCTTAGAGGCGGAAGCTTCTCGACTAGCGAGAAACATTCAGTACTTC.

This sequence joins TRBV5-1 and TRBJ2-3, with a weak D call TRBD1 (6 bases). The CDR3 consists of 17 residues. CDR1 and CDR2 from the germline V gene are SGHRS and YFSETQ. Trimming shortened V by 3 bases and J by 4 bases, and 21 bases separated the two germline ends. The CDR3 region is CASSSQTGTLTSDTQYF. CDR3 sequence (DNA): TGCGCCAGCAGCTCACAAACCGGGACACTGACTTCAGATACGCAGTATTTT.

The chain has TRBV19 and TRBJ1-5; 9 nucleotides agree with TRBD1. The ends lost 9 bases at V and 2 bases at J; junction bases unmatched: 17. Germline CDR1 is LNHDA and CDR2 is SQIVND (reference sequence). This CDR3 has 18 amino acids. CDR3 bases: TGTGCCAGCACTCACCGGGACAGGGCGCCTTTTGGCAATCAGCCCCAGCATTTT. It specifies CASTHRDRAPFGNQPQHF.

This sequence joins TRBV7-9 and TRBJ2-1, with 11 bases matching TRBD2. V lost 5 bases and J lost 13; bases outside the gene matches: 7. The germline V gene encodes CDR1 SEHNR and CDR2 FQNEAQ (reference sequence). This CDR3 is built from 13 residues. CDR3: CASSPPLAGVQFF. CDR3 in DNA: TGTGCCAGCAGCCCACCACTAGCGGGAGTACAGTTCTTC.

The gene calls are TRBV10-3 and TRBJ1-5, with D possibly TRBD1 on 5 matching bases. Trimming shortened V by 2 bases and J by 2 bases, and 16 bases separated the two germline ends. The CDR3 runs to 17 residues. The germline gives CDR1 ENHRY, CDR2 SYGVKD. The CDR3: CAISEEQKGQGNQPQHF. In nucleotides, the CDR3 is TGTGCCATCAGTGAGGAGCAGAAGGGGCAGGGCAATCAGCCCCAGCATTTT.

The CDR3 nucleotides read TGTGCCAGCAGTTTCTACCGTACAGGGCAGGCTAACTATGGCTACACCTTC. It translates to CASSFYRTGQANYGYTF. The V and J genes are TRBV27 and TRBJ1-2; a weak D match, TRBD1 (6 bases). The germline gives CDR1 MNHEY, CDR2 SMNVEV (reference sequence). The V gene lost 3 bases and the J gene lost 0 bases, with 17 bases spanning the gap. There are 17 residues in the CDR3.

This chain joins TRBV14 and TRBJ1-1, with a tentative D call TRBD1 (5 bases). CDR1 SGHDN and CDR2 FVKESK come from the germline V gene. Trimming stripped 4 bases from V and 5 bases from J, with 8 bases between. The CDR3 spans 12 residues. CDR3 nucleotides: TGTGCCAGCAGCCGTCAGGGAACTGAAGCTTTCTTT. It encodes CASSRQGTEAFF.

This rearrangement joins TRBV7-3 to TRBJ1-5, with D possibly TRBD1 on 5 matching bases. V gave up 8 bases and J gave up 2 bases, with 13 bases separating them. Per germline, CDR1 SGHTA and CDR2 FQGTGA. The length of the CDR3 is 14 residues. The CDR3 spells CASPGGLGNQPQHF. The CDR3 nucleotides are TGTGCCAGCCCCGGGGGGTTAGGCAATCAGCCCCAGCATTTT. The full variable domain, in which reference TRBV7-3 and TRBJ1-5 provide the parts outside the CDR3, is GAGVSQTPSNKVTEKGKYVELRCDPISGHTALYWYRQSLGQGPEFLIYFQGTGAADDSGLPNDRFFAVRPEGSVSTLKIQRTERGDSAVYLCASPGGLGNQPQHFGDGTRLSIL.

The V and J genes are TRBV18 and TRBJ1-6; no reliable D call. Per the germline V gene, CDR1 is KGHSH and CDR2 is LQKENI. V gave up 6 bases and J gave up 10 bases, with 16 bases separating them. The CDR3 covers 14 residues. The CDR3 region has the DNA TGTGCCAGCTCTCCCGGAGACTCGAGATCACCCCTCCACTTT. Its translation: CASSPGDSRSPLHF.

The chain combines TRBV4-2 with TRBJ2-1; 12 bases line up with TRBD2. Germline V gene data show CDR1 as LGHNA and CDR2 as YNFKEQ. The CDR3 runs to 16 residues. J gave up 3 bases and V 2 bases, and 2 bases lay outside the gene matches. DNA for the CDR3: TGTGCCAGCAGCCAACTAGCGGGGGGGCTCTACAATGAGCAGTTCTTC. Encoded protein: CASSQLAGGLYNEQFF.

This clone has only a few counts. The gene calls are TRBV7-2 and TRBJ2-1, with 9 bases fitting TRBD2. The length of the CDR3 is 15 residues. Germline V gene sequence: CDR1 SGHTA, CDR2 FQGNSA. The V and J ends lost 5 bases and 5 bases, in that order; junction bases with no gene match: 7. The CDR3 DNA reads as TGTGCCAGCAGCCATAGCGGGAGTCGTGACAATGAGCAGTTCTTC. Translation: CASSHSGSRDNEQFF.

This chain joins TRBV2 and TRBJ2-6, with D tentatively TRBD1 (5 bases). Trimming took off 4 bases at V and 2 bases at J, with 9 bases between the two ends. The CDR3 totals 15 residues. In germline, CDR1 is SNHLY, CDR2 FYNNEI. CDR3 sequence (DNA): TGTGCCAGCAGTGCGCACAGGACTGGGGCCAACGTCCTGACTTTC. Protein sequence: CASSAHRTGANVLTF.

This chain uses TRBV7-9 with TRBJ2-3; D not resolved. Germline assignment: CDR1 SEHNR and CDR2 FQNEAQ (reference sequence). This CDR3 is built from 15 residues. The ends were cut back, 5 bases at V and 1 base at J, with 13 bases in the middle. The CDR3 region is CASSPAGVGTDTQYF. In DNA, the CDR3 is TGTGCCAGCAGCCCCGCCGGTGTCGGCACAGATACGCAGTATTTT.

This sequence joins TRBV6-5 and TRBJ2-4, with no clear D. This CDR3 is 14 amino acids long. V was clipped by 4 bases and J by 6 bases, with 13 bases between them. The V gene's germline CDR1 is MNHEY and CDR2 SVGAGI. The chain's CDR3 is CASSLVPSGNIQYF. The CDR3 bases are TGTGCCAGCAGTTTGGTTCCTTCGGGAAACATTCAGTACTTC.

The CDR3 is CASSLQGDYGYTF. The DNA of the CDR3 is TGTGCCAGCAGTCTACAGGGGGACTATGGCTACACCTTC. The chain carries TRBV27 and TRBJ1-2, with 8 bases identical to TRBD1. CDR1 is MNHEY and CDR2 is SMNVEV in the germline V gene (reference sequence). The CDR3 loop spans 13 amino acids. Trimming took 5 bases from V and 3 from J; bases not matched to a gene: 2.

CDR3 nucleotides: TGTGCCAGCAGCGTTGGGCAGGGAAACTATGGCTACACCTTC. It is translated as CASSVGQGNYGYTF. The chain recombines TRBV5-4 with TRBJ1-2; D perhaps matches TRBD1 (5 bases). In germline, CDR1 is SGHNT, CDR2 YYREEE (reference sequence). CDR3 size: 14 residues. Trimming cost V 4 bases and J 2 bases, with 12 bases left between them.

The V call is TRBV5-1, the J call TRBJ1-1; 10 bases match TRBD1. V dropped 3 bases and J dropped 6; count of bases not matched to a gene: 2. This CDR3 has 13 amino acids. Germline V gene lookup returns CDR1 SGHRS and CDR2 YFSETQ. CDR3 in DNA: TGCGCCAGCAGCTATGGACAGGGGGCTGAAGCTTTCTTT. It is translated as CASSYGQGAEAFF.

Here the CDR3 DNA reads TGTGCCTGGACCGTTCCAGGGGTAAACTATGGCTACACCTTC. Translating gives CAWTVPGVNYGYTF. V gene TRBV30 combines with J gene TRBJ1-2; the D gene is possibly TRBD1 (6 bases). Germline V gene lookup returns CDR1 GTSNPN and CDR2 SVGIG (reference sequence). This CDR3 is 14 amino acids long. Trimming left V 4 bases short and J 2 bases short, with 14 bases between.

J is TRBJ1-1 and V is TRBV9; D uncertain. Trimming removed 0 bases at V and 7 bases at J, with 13 bases between. CDR1 and CDR2 from the germline V gene are SGDLS and YYNGEE. There are 14 residues in the CDR3. The CDR3 is CASSVVREGGEAFF. The CDR3 region has the DNA TGTGCCAGCAGCGTAGTGCGCGAGGGAGGTGAAGCTTTCTTT.

This clone appeared a single time. The gene calls are TRBV11-2 and TRBJ1-1; TRBD1 is a possible D gene (5 bases). The CDR3 runs 14 residues. The ends were cut back, 5 bases at V and 5 bases at J, with 15 bases in the middle. Germline V CDR1 and CDR2: SGHAT, FQNNGV. CDR3 bases: TGTGCCAGCAGCGGAACGATGGGGCGGACTGAAGCTTTCTTT. This codes for CASSGTMGRTEAFF.

This sequence joins TRBV6-1 and TRBJ2-2; D uncertain. The CDR3 loop spans 13 amino acids. Germline V gene lookup returns CDR1 MNHNS and CDR2 SASEGT. V lost 6 bases to trimming and J lost 6 bases, with 11 bases between them. The CDR3 region has the DNA TGTGCCAGCAGCGGTCGTCTGGCCGGGGAGCTGTTTTTT. It codes for CASSGRLAGELFF.

This clone was counted once. J is TRBJ2-7 and V is TRBV18; 7 bases match TRBD1. The CDR3 runs 16 residues. Trimming cost V 3 bases and J 7 bases; bases outside gene matches: 15. Germline CDR1 and CDR2: KGHSH and LQKENI. Written as DNA, the CDR3 is TGTGCCAGCTCACCCCTGGGACAGCCATCAGTTGATGAGCAGTACTTC. Its protein is CASSPLGQPSVDEQYF.

The V call is TRBV7-8, the J call TRBJ2-7, with D unclear. Germline CDR1 SGHVS, CDR2 FQNEAQ. Trimming left V 3 bases short and J 4 bases short, with 4 bases between. This CDR3 has 11 residues. The CDR3 sequence: CASSLSYEQYF. The DNA of the CDR3 is TGTGCCAGCAGCTTGTCATACGAGCAGTACTTC.

The V call is TRBV7-9, the J call TRBJ2-3; 8 bases are shared with TRBD1. The junction had 5 bases not matched to a gene; V was cut back by 5 bases and J by 1 base. Germline V gene lookup returns CDR1 SEHNR and CDR2 FQNEAQ (reference sequence). CDR3 length: 15 residues. The CDR3 region is CASSAGGEGTDTQYF. The CDR3, as DNA: TGTGCCAGCAGCGCAGGGGGCGAAGGCACAGATACGCAGTATTTT.

The chain joins TRBV5-1 to TRBJ1-2, with TRBD1 matching over 7 bases. CDR1 is SGHRS and CDR2 is YFSETQ in the germline V gene. The CDR3 has 12 amino acids. The trim removed 4 bases at V and 7 bases at J, leaving 4 bases unmatched. In nucleotides, the CDR3 is TGCGCCAGCAGCCCGAGGGACAGTGGCTACACCTTC. This sequence encodes CASSPRDSGYTF.